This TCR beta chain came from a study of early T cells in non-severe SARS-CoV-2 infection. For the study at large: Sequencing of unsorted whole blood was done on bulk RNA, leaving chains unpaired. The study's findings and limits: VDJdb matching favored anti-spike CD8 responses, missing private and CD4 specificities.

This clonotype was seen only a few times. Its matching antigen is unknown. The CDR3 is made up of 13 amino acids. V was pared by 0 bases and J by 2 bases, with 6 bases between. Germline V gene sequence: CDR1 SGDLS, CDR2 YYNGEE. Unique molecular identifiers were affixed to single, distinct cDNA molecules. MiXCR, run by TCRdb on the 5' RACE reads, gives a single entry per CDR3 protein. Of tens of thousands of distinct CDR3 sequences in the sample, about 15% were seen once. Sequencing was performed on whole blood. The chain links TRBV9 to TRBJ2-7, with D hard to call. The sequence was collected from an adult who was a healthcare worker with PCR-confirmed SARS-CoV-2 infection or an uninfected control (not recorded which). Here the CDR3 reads CASSVDSPYEQYF. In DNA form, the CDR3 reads TGTGCCAGCAGCGTAGACAGTCCCTACGAGCAGTACTTC.